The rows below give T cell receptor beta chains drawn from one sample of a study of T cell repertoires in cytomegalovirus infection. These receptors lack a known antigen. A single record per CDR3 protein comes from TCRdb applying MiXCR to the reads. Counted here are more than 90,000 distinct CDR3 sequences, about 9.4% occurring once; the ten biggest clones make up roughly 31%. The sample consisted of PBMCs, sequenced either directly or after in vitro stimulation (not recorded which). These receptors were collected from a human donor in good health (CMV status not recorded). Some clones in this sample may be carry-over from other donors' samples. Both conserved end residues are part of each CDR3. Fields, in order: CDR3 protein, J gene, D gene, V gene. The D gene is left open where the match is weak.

CDR3: CASSSGGQGANQPQHF; J: TRBJ1-5; D: TRBD1; V: TRBV28
CDR3: CASSLAQGYYGYTF; J: TRBJ1-2; D: NA; V: TRBV7-2
CDR3: CASSQEPSGTEQFF; J: TRBJ2-1; D: NA; V: TRBV7-2
CDR3: CASSIPGARGSGANVLTF; J: TRBJ2-6; D: NA; V: TRBV19
CDR3: CASSLRTADGYEQYF; J: TRBJ2-7; D: NA; V: TRBV6-1
CDR3: CASSLGSGSGTQYF; J: TRBJ2-5; D: NA; V: TRBV12-3/TRBV12-4
CDR3: CASTTDLGANVLTF; J: TRBJ2-6; D: NA; V: TRBV28
CDR3: CASSLAGMINQPQHF; J: TRBJ1-5; D: NA; V: TRBV27
CDR3: CSARDRPSGRRGETQYF; J: TRBJ2-5; D: TRBD2; V: TRBV20-1
CDR3: CASSQVGQTNTEAFF; J: TRBJ1-1; D: TRBD1; V: TRBV4-1
CDR3: CASQGNEQYF; J: TRBJ2-7; D: NA; V: TRBV2
CDR3: CASSERDRVPEAFF; J: TRBJ1-1; D: TRBD1; V: TRBV6-1
CDR3: CASSLASAGDQPQHF; J: TRBJ1-5; D: NA; V: TRBV7-2
CDR3: CASRRAGRSYEQYF; J: TRBJ2-7; D: NA; V: TRBV11-2
CDR3: CASRKYTGELFF; J: TRBJ2-2; D: NA; V: TRBV5-6
CDR3: CSATSGGYNEQFF; J: TRBJ2-1; D: TRBD2; V: TRBV20-1
CDR3: CASSPQDRNYGYTF; J: TRBJ1-2; D: NA; V: TRBV28
CDR3: CASSDWTGELFF; J: TRBJ2-2; D: NA; V: TRBV19
CDR3: CASKRQGKNTEAFF; J: TRBJ1-1; D: TRBD1; V: TRBV6-5
CDR3: CASSLTLNSKETQYF; J: TRBJ2-5; D: NA; V: TRBV7-3
CDR3: CASSPGQGIGYTF; J: TRBJ1-2; D: TRBD1; V: TRBV7-9
CDR3: CASSFKGRGYGYTF; J: TRBJ1-2; D: NA; V: TRBV12-3/TRBV12-4
CDR3: CASSLNPGANQPQHF; J: TRBJ1-5; D: NA; V: TRBV7-3
CDR3: CASRSGQANTEAFF; J: TRBJ1-1; D: TRBD1; V: TRBV5-5
CDR3: CASSQGTVATNEKLFF; J: TRBJ1-4; D: NA; V: TRBV4-1
CDR3: CASSLLQDKNIQYF; J: TRBJ2-4; D: NA; V: TRBV12-3/TRBV12-4
CDR3: CASSQDRLYNEQFF; J: TRBJ2-1; D: NA; V: TRBV4-1
CDR3: CASSQVVRDNYGYTF; J: TRBJ1-2; D: NA; V: TRBV4-1
CDR3: CASGWERVETEAFF; J: TRBJ1-1; D: NA; V: TRBV12-5
CDR3: CASKTHNEQFF; J: TRBJ2-1; D: NA; V: TRBV28
CDR3: CASSWGPTAQQFF; J: TRBJ2-1; D: NA; V: TRBV4-3
CDR3: CATSRVLAGEETQYF; J: TRBJ2-5; D: TRBD2; V: TRBV15
CDR3: CASSNPGQSSGANVLTF; J: TRBJ2-6; D: NA; V: TRBV5-4
CDR3: CASRPSRGNQPQHF; J: TRBJ1-5; D: NA; V: TRBV27
CDR3: CASSIRRKETQYF; J: TRBJ2-5; D: NA; V: TRBV19
CDR3: CASSLPRRGIVAEAFF; J: TRBJ1-1; D: NA; V: TRBV5-1
CDR3: CASRDLLGPSWNEQFF; J: TRBJ2-1; D: NA; V: TRBV7-2
CDR3: CASSLGGGAYNEQFF; J: TRBJ2-1; D: NA; V: TRBV7-2
CDR3: CASSEAGNYGYTF; J: TRBJ1-2; D: NA; V: TRBV2
CDR3: CASSYFGQGGNTIYF; J: TRBJ1-3; D: TRBD1; V: TRBV6-6
CDR3: CASSQDPGRQTDTQYF; J: TRBJ2-3; D: NA; V: TRBV4-3
CDR3: CASRFSGANVLTF; J: TRBJ2-6; D: NA; V: TRBV11-2
CDR3: CASSWRDRASGNTIYF; J: TRBJ1-3; D: TRBD1; V: TRBV7-2
CDR3: CASSIGLAFPAEQYF; J: TRBJ2-7; D: NA; V: TRBV19
CDR3: CSPLVLGYEPFF; J: TRBJ1-4; D: NA; V: TRBV20-1
CDR3: CATSEMMSSYNEQFF; J: TRBJ2-1; D: NA; V: TRBV24-1
CDR3: CASSLVRTTNTGELFF; J: TRBJ2-2; D: NA; V: TRBV7-2
CDR3: CASSQDYEQYF; J: TRBJ2-7; D: NA; V: TRBV4-1
CDR3: CASSAEGARGEKLFF; J: TRBJ1-4; D: TRBD1; V: TRBV12-3/TRBV12-4
CDR3: CASSGLAGPSAEQFF; J: TRBJ2-1; D: TRBD2; V: TRBV5-1
CDR3: CASSYEGLAAYNEQFF; J: TRBJ2-1; D: TRBD2; V: TRBV6-2/TRBV6-3
CDR3: CASGLVVSVKPRPGLGPNEQFF; J: TRBJ2-1; D: TRBD2; V: TRBV12-5
CDR3: CASSWSLAGGTDTQYF; J: TRBJ2-3; D: TRBD2; V: TRBV6-1
CDR3: CASSQVFGELFF; J: TRBJ2-2; D: NA; V: TRBV4-3